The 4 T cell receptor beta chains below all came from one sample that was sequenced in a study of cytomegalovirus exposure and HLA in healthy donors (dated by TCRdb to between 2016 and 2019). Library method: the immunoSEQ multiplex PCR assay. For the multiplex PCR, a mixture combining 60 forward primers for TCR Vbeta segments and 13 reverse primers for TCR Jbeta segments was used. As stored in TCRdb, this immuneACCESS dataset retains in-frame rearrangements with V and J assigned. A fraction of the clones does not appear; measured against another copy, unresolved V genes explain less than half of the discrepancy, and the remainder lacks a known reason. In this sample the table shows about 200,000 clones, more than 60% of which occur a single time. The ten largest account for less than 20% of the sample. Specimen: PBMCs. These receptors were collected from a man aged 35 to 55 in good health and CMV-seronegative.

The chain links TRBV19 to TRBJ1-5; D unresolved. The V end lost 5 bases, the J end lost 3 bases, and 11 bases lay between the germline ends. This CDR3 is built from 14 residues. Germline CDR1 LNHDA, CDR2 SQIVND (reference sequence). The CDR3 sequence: CASSSGSFNQPQHF. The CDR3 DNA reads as TGTGCCAGTAGTTCGGGGTCCTTCAATCAGCCCCAGCATTTT.

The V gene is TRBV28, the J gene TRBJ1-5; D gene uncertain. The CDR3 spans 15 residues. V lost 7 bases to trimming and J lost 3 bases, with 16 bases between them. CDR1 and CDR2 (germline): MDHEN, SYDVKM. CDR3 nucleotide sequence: TGTGCCAGCATTCCCGCTGGCGACACCAATCAGCCCCAGCATTTT. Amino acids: CASIPAGDTNQPQHF.

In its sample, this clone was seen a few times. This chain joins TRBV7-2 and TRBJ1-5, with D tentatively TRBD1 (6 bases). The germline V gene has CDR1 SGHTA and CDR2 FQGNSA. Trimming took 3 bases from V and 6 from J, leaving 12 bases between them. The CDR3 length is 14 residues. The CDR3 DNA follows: TGTGCCAGCAGCTTCTTAGGGGGGGCTCAGCCCCAGCATTTT. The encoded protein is CASSFLGGAQPQHF.

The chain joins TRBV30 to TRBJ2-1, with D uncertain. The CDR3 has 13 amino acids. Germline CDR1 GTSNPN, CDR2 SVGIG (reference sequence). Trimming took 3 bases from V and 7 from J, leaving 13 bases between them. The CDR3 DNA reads TGTGCCTGGAGACCGGCCAGGTATAATGAGCAGTTCTTC. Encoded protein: CAWRPARYNEQFF.